The 24 T cell receptor beta chains presented below share a single source sample, sequenced in a study of blood T cell repertoires in COVID-19 (dated by TCRdb to the early 2020s). The protocol used for the library was the immunoSEQ multiplex PCR assay. Drawn from immuneACCESS, this table holds only the in-frame rearrangements with V and J called that TCRdb kept. Clones are partly lost; checked studies trace under half to an unresolved V gene and leave the rest unexplained. The table for this sample lists roughly 300,000 clones; roughly 90% of them were counted only once. The ten largest clones capture 1% to 1.3% of the sample. Sequenced material: PBMCs or T cells enriched from blood (not recorded which). The receptor source for this set is a woman in her 30s who had recovered from COVID-19.

The count of this clone is one. The chain joins TRBV5-6 to TRBJ1-2, with D unresolved. The ends were cut back, 5 bases at V and 8 bases at J, with 22 bases in the middle. CDR1 and CDR2 (germline): SGHDT, YYEEEE. The CDR3 totals 15 residues. The CDR3 protein is CASSLTHSGLGGYTF. DNA for the CDR3: TGTGCCAGCAGTCTGACCCACTCGGGGTTGGGGGGCTACACCTTC.

V and J are TRBV9 and TRBJ2-3; D gene uncertain. V lost 4 bases and J lost 4, with 16 bases in between. The germline V gene encodes CDR1 SGDLS and CDR2 YYNGEE. This CDR3 has 15 amino acids. The CDR3, as DNA: TGTGCCAGCAGCCCGAGTAGGCGGTCGGCAGATACGCAGTATTTT. It codes for CASSPSRRSADTQYF.

The V and J genes are TRBV4-3 and TRBJ2-1; D is perhaps TRBD1 (5 bases). Germline values: CDR1 LGHNA, CDR2 YSLEER. The CDR3 runs 14 residues. The germline V and J ends were trimmed by 0 bases and 3 bases, with 6 bases remaining between them. The CDR3 coding sequence is TGCGCCAGCAGCCAAGAGACAGACTACAATGAGCAGTTCTTC. This sequence encodes CASSQETDYNEQFF.

V and J are TRBV2 and TRBJ2-1; TRBD2 matches at 10 bases. In germline, CDR1 is SNHLY, CDR2 FYNNEI. The CDR3 covers 17 residues. V dropped 3 bases and J dropped 5; count of bases not matched to a gene: 10. CDR3 sequence reads: CASSEWLRTSGDNEQFF. CDR3 DNA: TGTGCCAGCAGTGAGTGGTTGAGGACTAGCGGAGACAATGAGCAGTTCTTC.

This chain uses TRBV4-1 with TRBJ2-1, with TRBD2 matching 10 bases. The CDR3 totals 17 residues. With V trimmed by 1 base and J by 7 bases, 10 bases remained unmatched. Per the germline V gene, CDR1 is MGHRA and CDR2 is YSYEKL. The CDR3 bases are TGCGCCAGCAGCCAAGGGTCCGGGACTAGCGCGTTGAATGAGCAGTTCTTC. It codes for CASSQGSGTSALNEQFF.

This chain uses TRBV27 with TRBJ2-5; D is uncertain. This CDR3 region has 16 residues. Germline V lookup: CDR1 MNHEY, CDR2 SMNVEV (reference sequence). Trimming cost V 5 bases and J 2 bases, with 18 bases left between them. The DNA for the CDR3 is TGTGCCAGCAGTAACCCCGGTGACACATCACAAGAGACCCAGTACTTC. This encodes CASSNPGDTSQETQYF.

This clone was detected only once. This rearrangement joins TRBV18 to TRBJ2-7; TRBD1 matches 7 bases. The V segment lost 6 bases and the J segment 0 bases; nucleotides outside the gene matches: 5. Germline V gives CDR1 KGHSH, CDR2 LQKENI. The CDR3 is 14 amino acids. CDR3 sequence reads: CASSLQGPSYEQYF. DNA for the CDR3: TGTGCCAGCTCGTTACAGGGGCCCTCCTACGAGCAGTACTTC.

The rearrangement uses TRBV28 and TRBJ1-2, with D perhaps matching TRBD1 (6 bases). Trimming left V 6 bases short and J 2 bases short, with 16 bases between. This CDR3 has 15 residues. Germline assignment: CDR1 MDHEN and CDR2 SYDVKM. DNA for the CDR3: TGTGCCAGCAGCTCGCCCTCGACAGGAAACTATGGCTACACCTTC. It translates to CASSSPSTGNYGYTF.

V is TRBV11-2 and J is TRBJ1-4; a weak D match, TRBD1 (6 bases). Germline V gene lookup returns CDR1 SGHAT and CDR2 FQNNGV. V was pared by 5 bases and J by 2 bases, with 18 bases between. This CDR3 contains 17 residues. The CDR3 bases are TGTGCCAGCAGCATCCTGCGGGGGCGTTCTACTAATGAAAAACTGTTTTTT. This translates into CASSILRGRSTNEKLFF.

The chain carries TRBV30 and TRBJ2-4; D gene ambiguous. The germline V and J ends were trimmed by 1 base and 1 base, with 14 bases remaining between them. CDR1 is GTSNPN, CDR2 SVGIG, per germline (reference sequence). This CDR3 has 16 residues. The CDR3 region is CAWSASLVGAKNIQYF. As DNA, the CDR3 is TGTGCCTGGAGTGCCTCCCTAGTTGGGGCCAAAAACATTCAGTACTTC.

This clone was recorded only once. The J gene is TRBJ2-2, the V gene TRBV14; the D gene is possibly TRBD2 (6 bases). CDR1 and CDR2 (germline): SGHDN, FVKESK. V lost 4 bases to trimming and J lost 0 bases, with 12 bases between them. The CDR3 has 16 residues. The chain's CDR3 is CASSRGEKSNTGELFF. For the CDR3, the DNA is TGTGCCAGCAGCCGCGGGGAGAAATCGAACACCGGGGAGCTGTTTTTT. The complete variable domain, with remaining parts taken from reference TRBV14 and TRBJ2-2, reads EAGVTQFPSHSVIEKGQTVTLRCDPISGHDNLYWYRRVMGKEIKFLLHFVKESKQDESGMPNNRFLAERTGGTYSTLKVQPAELEDSGVYFCASSRGEKSNTGELFFGEGSRLTVL.

The V call is TRBV5-3, the J call TRBJ1-5; 9 bases agree with TRBD1. TRBV5-3 is an ORF, with its function uncertain. V lost 2 bases, J lost 5 bases, and 8 bases stayed unmatched. This CDR3 comprises 16 residues. Here the CDR3 reads CARSFLFRDRDQPQHF. The CDR3 DNA reads TGTGCCAGAAGCTTTCTCTTCCGGGACAGGGATCAGCCCCAGCATTTT.

This chain links TRBV7-6 with TRBJ2-6; D is perhaps TRBD1 (7 bases). CDR1 and CDR2 from the germline V gene are SGHVS and FNYEAQ. The CDR3 has 17 amino acids. Deletions cut 11 bases from V and 0 bases from J, with 20 bases between. CDR3 in amino acids: CAGRMRDRSSGANVLTF. CDR3 DNA sequence: TGTGCCGGCCGCATGCGGGACAGAAGCTCTGGGGCCAACGTCCTGACTTTC.

The genes are TRBV28 and TRBJ1-6; a weak D match, TRBD1 (6 bases). With 8 bases removed from V and 7 bases from J, the gap between germline ends came to 9 bases. CDR1 is MDHEN and CDR2 is SYDVKM in the germline V gene. This CDR3 spans 12 amino acids. CDR3 sequence reads: CASGTGNSPLHF. The CDR3 bases are TGTGCCAGCGGAACAGGGAATTCACCCCTCCACTTT.

This clone was recorded a few times. The chain uses TRBV7-9 and TRBJ2-7; D might be TRBD2 (6 bases). Germline V gene lookup returns CDR1 SEHNR and CDR2 FQNEAQ (reference sequence). The CDR3 has 14 residues. V lost 4 bases and J 1 base, leaving 11 bases between the germline ends. The CDR3 DNA reads as TGTGCCAGCAGCTCGAATAGCGGTTCCTACGAGCAGTACTTC. Protein product: CASSSNSGSYEQYF.

The chain links TRBV18 to TRBJ1-6; TRBD1 is a possible D gene (5 bases). Trimming stripped 1 base from V and 15 bases from J, with 22 bases between. This CDR3 region has 16 residues. Germline CDR1 and CDR2: KGHSH and LQKENI. The CDR3 sequence is CASSPQGQGSLHGLHF. CDR3 DNA sequence: TGTGCCAGCTCACCACAAGGGCAGGGAAGCTTACACGGCCTCCACTTT.

This chain joins TRBV7-3 and TRBJ2-3; D is unclear. Looked up from germline, CDR1 is SGHTA and CDR2 is FQGTGA. This CDR3 is built from 11 residues. V lost 5 bases to trimming and J lost 2 bases, with 2 bases between them. The CDR3 loop reads CASSLTDTQYF. In DNA form, the CDR3 reads TGTGCCAGCAGCCTCACAGATACGCAGTATTTT.

The genes are TRBV7-9 and TRBJ2-1; tentative D call: TRBD1 (6 bases). The V and J ends lost 5 bases and 3 bases respectively, with 14 bases between them. There are 15 residues in the CDR3. In germline, CDR1 is SEHNR, CDR2 FQNEAQ (reference sequence). The CDR3 coding sequence is TGTGCCAGCAGCCGGACAGACGGACACTACAATGAGCAGTTCTTC. Translation gives CASSRTDGHYNEQFF.

The V call is TRBV10-3, the J call TRBJ1-4; possibly TRBD1 for D (5 bases). This CDR3 has 16 residues. Germline CDR1 reads ENHRY; CDR2 reads SYGVKD. V lost 4 bases to trimming and J lost 3 bases, with 15 bases between them. The DNA for the CDR3 is TGTGCCATCAGTGCGAACATGGGAGGGGCTAATGAAAAACTGTTTTTT. Residues: CAISANMGGANEKLFF.

The genes are TRBV5-1 and TRBJ2-1; 12 nucleotides line up with TRBD2. The trim removed 0 bases at V and 8 bases at J, leaving 0 bases unmatched. Per germline, CDR1 SGHRS and CDR2 YFSETQ. This CDR3 has 14 amino acids. The CDR3 nucleotides are TGCGCCAGCAGCTTGGGACTAGCGGGAGATGAGCAGTTCTTC. The encoded protein is CASSLGLAGDEQFF. The full variable domain, in which reference TRBV5-1 and TRBJ2-1 provide the parts outside the CDR3, is KAGVTQTPRYLIKTRGQQVTLSCSPISGHRSVSWYQQTPGQGLQFLFEYFSETQRNKGNFPGRFSGRQFSNSRSEMNVSTLELGDSALYLCASSLGLAGDEQFFGPGTRLTVL.

This chain connects TRBV7-9 to TRBJ2-3; 9 positions agree with TRBD2. The V gene's germline CDR1 is SEHNR and CDR2 FQNEAQ (reference sequence). This CDR3 comprises 18 residues. Trimming cost V 1 base and J 6 bases; bases outside gene matches: 14. The CDR3 bases are TGTGCCAGCAGCTTAGGGAGCCTAGCGGGACCCAGGTGGGATACGCAGTATTTT. Its protein product is CASSLGSLAGPRWDTQYF.

The chain combines TRBV7-9 with TRBJ2-1, with D hard to call. The germline V gene has CDR1 SEHNR and CDR2 FQNEAQ (reference sequence). Trimming removed 4 bases at V and 9 bases at J, with 4 bases between. The CDR3 sequence is 10 residues long. The CDR3 DNA is TGTGCCAGCAGCTCCTCTGAGCAGTTCTTC. This codes for CASSSSEQFF.

In its sample, this clone was seen a few times. CDR3 residues: CASSVHGNYEQYF. The CDR3 DNA is TGTGCCAGCAGCGTTCACGGGAACTACGAGCAGTACTTC. The chain joins TRBV5-4 to TRBJ2-7; D might be TRBD2 (5 bases). The germline V gene encodes CDR1 SGHNT and CDR2 YYREEE (reference sequence). Trimming left V 4 bases short and J 3 bases short, with 11 bases between. The CDR3 runs 13 residues.

V is TRBV28 and J is TRBJ2-1; 9 nucleotides agree with TRBD1. This CDR3 is 14 amino acids long. Losses at the gene ends were 4 bases for V and 9 bases for J; bases not matched to a gene: 7. Germline CDR1 reads MDHEN; CDR2 reads SYDVKM. The CDR3 coding sequence is TGTGCCAGCAGTTCCGGGGACAGGGTGGGTGAGCAGTTCTTC. This codes for CASSSGDRVGEQFF.